Following are 22 T cell receptor beta chains from one sample sequenced in a study of T cell repertoires in cytomegalovirus infection (dated by TCRdb to between 2017 and 2020). Sequencing was performed on an Illumina HiSeq 1500. The public reads were reanalyzed by TCRdb: fastp trimming at Q25, MiXCR alignment, in-frame beta chains only. Every distinct CDR3 protein forms one entry, paired with its most common genes and DNA. Here the sample has about 320,000 distinct CDR3 sequences; 9% to 9.5% occur a single time. The leading ten clones occupy 3.5% to 4.5% of the sample. The specimen sequenced was PBMCs. The receptor set was obtained from a human donor in good health (CMV status not recorded). Some clones in this sample may be carry-over from other donors' samples.

This clonotype was seen more than once but under ten times. V usage is TRBV19 and J usage is TRBJ2-7, with a tentative D call TRBD2 (5 bases). Trimming left V 3 bases short and J 5 bases short, with 11 bases between. This CDR3 has 13 residues. Germline values: CDR1 LNHDA, CDR2 SQIVND (reference sequence). The CDR3 DNA reads as TGTGCCAGTAGTATGGGGAGTGGGAACGAGCAGTACTTC. Translation: CASSMGSGNEQYF. Using reference TRBV19 and TRBJ2-7 for the parts outside the CDR3, the full variable domain is DGGITQSPKYLFRKEGQNVTLSCEQNLNHDAMYWYRQDPGQGLRLIYYSQIVNDFQKGDIAEGYSVSREKKESFPLTVTSAQKNPTAFYLCASSMGSGNEQYFGPGTRLTVT.

This clonotype was observed a few times. The V and J genes are TRBV20-1 and TRBJ1-1; TRBD1 might be the D (6 bases). Germline lookup yields CDR1 DFQATT and CDR2 SNEGSKA (reference sequence). This CDR3 has 13 amino acids. Trimming removed 6 bases at V and 4 bases at J, with 15 bases between. The CDR3 spells CSAGGGGGTEAFF. The CDR3 DNA sequence: TGCAGTGCCGGAGGGGGTGGAGGCACTGAAGCTTTCTTT.

This clonotype has at least ten counts. V is TRBV13 and J is TRBJ2-7; D gene unclear. Trimming took off 5 bases at V and 1 base at J, with 15 bases between the two ends. The CDR3 is made up of 15 amino acids. Germline lookup yields CDR1 PRHDT and CDR2 FYEKMQ (reference sequence). CDR3 nucleotide sequence: TGTGCCAGCAGCCGGGTGAGGTCCGGATCCTACGAGCAGTACTTC. It specifies CASSRVRSGSYEQYF.

This clonotype showed up many times. The rearrangement joins TRBV24-1 to TRBJ2-3; 14 bases agree with TRBD2. V was clipped by 4 bases and J by 5 bases; unmatched bases: 7. Germline CDR1 and CDR2: KGHDR and SFDVKD. CDR3 length: 17 residues. The CDR3 here is CATSDPGLAGEGDTQYF. In DNA form, the CDR3 reads TGTGCCACCAGTGACCCGGGACTAGCGGGAGAGGGAGATACGCAGTATTTT.

A remark on this clonotype: A junction end diverges from the germline sequence, so it may reflect a read error. This CDR3 reads CATLDRGRKAF. The CDR3 bases are TGTGCCACCCTAGACAGGGGGCGCAAAGCCTTC. This sequence joins TRBV28 and TRBJ1-2; TRBD1 matches 10 bases. The CDR3 contains 11 residues. Germline V gene lookup returns CDR1 MDHEN and CDR2 SYDVKM.

This clonotype came up a few times. The rearrangement uses TRBV6-2 or TRBV6-3 and TRBJ1-5; 8 nucleotides match TRBD1. Trimming took 4 bases from V and 4 from J; bases not matched to a gene: 6. CDR3 length: 15 amino acids. Germline-derived CDR1 and CDR2 are MNHEY and SVGEGT. The CDR3 sequence: CASSLDRVGNQPQHF. The CDR3 DNA reads TGTGCCAGCAGTTTGGACAGGGTCGGGAATCAGCCCCAGCATTTT.

The chain links TRBV6-1 to TRBJ1-5; D might be TRBD1 (6 bases). V lost 5 bases and J lost 0, with 17 bases in between. Germline V lookup: CDR1 MNHNS, CDR2 SASEGT. This CDR3 comprises 17 residues. CDR3 sequence (DNA): TGTGCCAGCAGTCAGTCCGGGACACCCTATAGCAATCAGCCCCAGCATTTT. Residues: CASSQSGTPYSNQPQHF.

As DNA, the CDR3 is TGTGCCAGCAGCACCAGAACAGGGAAGGGGAACACTGAAGCTTTCTTT. This gives the protein CASSTRTGKGNTEAFF. This chain links TRBV7-3 with TRBJ1-1; tentative D call: TRBD1 (6 bases). V was cut by 5 bases and J by 1 base, with 17 bases left in between. This CDR3 is built from 16 residues. Germline loops: CDR1 SGHTA, CDR2 FQGTGA. Full variable domain (remainder filled in from reference TRBV7-3 and TRBJ1-1): GAGVSQTPSNKVTEKGKYVELRCDPISGHTALYWYRQSLGQGPEFLIYFQGTGAADDSGLPNDRFFAVRPEGSVSTLKIQRTERGDSAVYLCASSTRTGKGNTEAFFGQGTRLTVV.

A note on this clonotype: A much larger clone lies one base from this, so it may be a read error. J is TRBJ2-1 and V is TRBV5-1; 7 positions agree with TRBD1. The CDR3 extends over 17 amino acids. CDR1 is SGHRS and CDR2 is YFSETQ in the germline V gene. Here the CDR3 reads CASSLGHRGHQLGEQLF. In DNA form, the CDR3 reads TGCGCCAGCAGCTTGGGACACAGGGGCCATCAACTGGGGGAGCAGCTCTTC.

The CDR3: CASRIRGNEQFF. CDR3 coding DNA: TGTGCCAGTAGGATCAGGGGGAATGAGCAGTTCTTC. The genes are TRBV19 and TRBJ2-1, with TRBD1 identical over 7 bases. V dropped 6 bases and J dropped 7; count of bases not matched to a gene: 3. The CDR3 is made up of 12 amino acids. CDR1 and CDR2 from the germline V gene are LNHDA and SQIVND (reference sequence).

This clonotype was counted only a few times. The rearrangement joins TRBV6-2 or TRBV6-3 to TRBJ2-1, with 9 bases lining up with TRBD2. The V segment lost 2 bases and the J segment 0 bases; nucleotides outside the gene matches: 11. CDR1 is MNHEY and CDR2 is SVGEGT in the germline V gene. The CDR3 is made up of 19 amino acids. As DNA, the CDR3 is TGTGCCAGCAGTTACCAGCTGACTAGCGGAGAAAGCTCCTACAATGAGCAGTTCTTC. Amino acid sequence: CASSYQLTSGESSYNEQFF.

The chain uses TRBV20-1 and TRBJ1-6; perhaps TRBD1 as D (6 bases). Germline V gene sequence: CDR1 DFQATT, CDR2 SNEGSKA (reference sequence). This CDR3 spans 17 amino acids. V lost 2 bases to trimming and J lost 0 bases, with 14 bases between them. The chain's CDR3 is CSARRDTEISYNSPLHF. The CDR3 nucleotides read TGCAGTGCTAGACGGGACACGGAGATCTCCTATAATTCACCCCTCCACTTT.

Ten or more counts support this clonotype. The gene calls are TRBV7-2 and TRBJ1-1, with D unclear. The CDR3 totals 16 residues. Trimming took 1 base from V and 0 from J, leaving 12 bases between them. CDR1 is SGHTA and CDR2 is FQGNSA in the germline V gene. The CDR3 DNA follows: TGTGCCAGCAGCTTAGGAAGGGCCCCCCTGAACACTGAAGCTTTCTTT. This sequence encodes CASSLGRAPLNTEAFF.

This clonotype was seen at least ten times. The rearrangement joins TRBV29-1 to TRBJ2-5; 7 nucleotides line up with TRBD2. The germline V gene has CDR1 SQVTM and CDR2 ANQGSEA. The V and J ends lost 7 bases and 5 bases, in that order; junction bases with no gene match: 7. This CDR3 is 12 amino acids long. CDR3 sequence (DNA): TGCAGCGGCCTCCAGGGAGGGGAGACCCAGTACTTC. Translated, it gives CSGLQGGETQYF.

The CDR3 nucleotides are TGTGCCAGCAGTTTCCGTAATGAGGGTTCACCCCTCCACTTT. The encoded protein is CASSFRNEGSPLHF. The chain has TRBV27 and TRBJ1-6; D remains ambiguous. V was cut by 3 bases and J by 9 bases, with 12 bases left in between. CDR1 MNHEY and CDR2 SMNVEV come from the germline V gene (reference sequence). This CDR3 has 14 residues.

This clonotype was detected many times. V usage is TRBV29-1 and J usage is TRBJ2-5, with TRBD2 matching over 9 bases. The ends lost 5 bases at V and 5 bases at J; junction bases unmatched: 9. Germline CDR1 SQVTM, CDR2 ANQGSEA. The CDR3 runs 14 residues. The CDR3 nucleotides are TGCAGCGTTAAACCGGGAGGACTAGCGGAGACCCAGTACTTC. Its protein product is CSVKPGGLAETQYF.

This clonotype was found many times. V and J are TRBV28 and TRBJ1-2; the D is unclear. The length of the CDR3 is 14 residues. V shed 3 bases and J shed 0 bases, with 8 bases lying between them. Per the germline V gene, CDR1 is MDHEN and CDR2 is SYDVKM. CDR3: CASSFPRANYGYTF. CDR3 DNA: TGTGCCAGCAGTTTTCCGCGAGCTAACTATGGCTACACCTTC.

This clonotype has only a few counts. The V and J genes are TRBV4-3 and TRBJ2-7; 8 nucleotides match TRBD2. V was pared by 4 bases and J by 4 bases, with 9 bases of the junction left unmatched. The CDR3 contains 15 residues. Germline CDR1 is LGHNA and CDR2 is YSLEER. CDR3 region: CASSPYGGGQYEQYF. The CDR3 coding sequence is TGCGCCAGCAGCCCCTATGGCGGGGGGCAATACGAGCAGTACTTC.

There are a few counts of this clonotype. The V call is TRBV10-3, the J call TRBJ2-3; D perhaps matches TRBD1 (5 bases). The V and J ends lost 3 bases and 5 bases respectively, with 9 bases between them. Germline-derived CDR1 and CDR2 are ENHRY and SYGVKD. The CDR3 consists of 13 residues. This chain's CDR3 is CAISDSQGDTQYF. CDR3 nucleotides: TGTGCCATCAGTGATAGCCAGGGAGATACGCAGTATTTT.

This clonotype was seen ten or more times. The chain couples TRBV7-6 to TRBJ1-1; TRBD1 might be the D (5 bases). The germline CDR1 and CDR2 sequences are SGHVS and FNYEAQ. This CDR3 is built from 13 residues. The V end was cut by 4 bases, the J end by 8 bases, with 14 bases between. The CDR3 here is CASSWRGEGEAFF. DNA of the CDR3: TGTGCCAGCAGCTGGCGGGGCGAGGGAGAAGCTTTCTTT.

This sequence joins TRBV28 and TRBJ2-5, with a weak D call TRBD2 (6 bases). V shed 6 bases and J shed 2 bases, with 22 bases lying between them. CDR3 length: 17 amino acids. Germline V CDR1 and CDR2: MDHEN, SYDVKM. As DNA, the CDR3 is TGTGCCAGCAGCTTCGGGGCCGGGGCGGGACCTCAAGAGACCCAGTACTTC. Translated: CASSFGAGAGPQETQYF.

This clonotype came up a few times. This chain connects TRBV2 to TRBJ2-2, with 11 nucleotides matching TRBD2. Germline values: CDR1 SNHLY, CDR2 FYNNEI. With V trimmed by 8 bases and J by 4 bases, 6 bases remained unmatched. This CDR3 has 15 amino acids. The chain's CDR3 is CASAGLAGLTGELFF. As DNA, the CDR3 is TGTGCCAGCGCAGGACTAGCGGGTCTCACCGGGGAGCTGTTTTTT. The entire variable domain, with the rest obtained from reference TRBV2 and TRBJ2-2, is as follows: EPEVTQTPSHQVTQMGQEVILRCVPISNHLYFYWYRQILGQKVEFLVSFYNNEISEKSEIFDDQFSVERPDGSNFTLKIRSTKLEDSAMYFCASAGLAGLTGELFFGEGSRLTVL.